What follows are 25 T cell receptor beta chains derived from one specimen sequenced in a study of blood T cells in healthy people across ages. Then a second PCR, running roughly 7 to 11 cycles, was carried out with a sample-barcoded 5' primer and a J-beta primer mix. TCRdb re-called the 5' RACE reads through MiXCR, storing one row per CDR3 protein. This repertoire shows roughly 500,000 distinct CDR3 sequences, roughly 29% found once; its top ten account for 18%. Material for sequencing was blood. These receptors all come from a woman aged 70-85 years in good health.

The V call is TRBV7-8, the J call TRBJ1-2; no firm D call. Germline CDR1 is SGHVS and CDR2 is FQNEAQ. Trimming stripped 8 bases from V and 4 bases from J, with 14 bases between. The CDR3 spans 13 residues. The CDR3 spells CASSPAPTYGYTF. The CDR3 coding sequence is TGTGCCAGCTCCCCTGCCCCGACCTATGGCTACACCTTC.

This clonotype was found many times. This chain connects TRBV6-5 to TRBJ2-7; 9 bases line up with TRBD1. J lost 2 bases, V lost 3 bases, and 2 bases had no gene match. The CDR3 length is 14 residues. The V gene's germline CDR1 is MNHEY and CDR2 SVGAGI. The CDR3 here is CASSYGQGTYEQYF. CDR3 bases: TGTGCCAGCAGTTATGGACAGGGGACCTACGAGCAGTACTTC.

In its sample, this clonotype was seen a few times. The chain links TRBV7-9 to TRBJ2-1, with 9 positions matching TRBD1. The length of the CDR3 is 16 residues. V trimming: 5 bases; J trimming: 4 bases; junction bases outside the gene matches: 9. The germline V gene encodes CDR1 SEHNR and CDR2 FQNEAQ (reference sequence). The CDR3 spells CASSQDRGRQYNEQFF. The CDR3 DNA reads TGTGCCAGCAGCCAGGACAGGGGTCGCCAATACAATGAGCAGTTCTTC.

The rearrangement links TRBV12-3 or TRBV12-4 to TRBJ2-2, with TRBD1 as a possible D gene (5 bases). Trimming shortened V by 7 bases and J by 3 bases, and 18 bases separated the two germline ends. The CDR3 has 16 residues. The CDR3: CASTMPRTGDTGELFF. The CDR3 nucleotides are TGTGCCAGCACCATGCCCCGTACAGGCGACACCGGGGAGCTGTTTTTT.

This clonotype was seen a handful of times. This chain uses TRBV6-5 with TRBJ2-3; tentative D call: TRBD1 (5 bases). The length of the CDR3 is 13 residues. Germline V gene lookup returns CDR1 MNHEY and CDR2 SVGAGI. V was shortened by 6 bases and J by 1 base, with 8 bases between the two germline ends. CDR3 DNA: TGTGCCAGCAGGGACATTCGCACAGATACGCAGTATTTT. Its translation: CASRDIRTDTQYF.

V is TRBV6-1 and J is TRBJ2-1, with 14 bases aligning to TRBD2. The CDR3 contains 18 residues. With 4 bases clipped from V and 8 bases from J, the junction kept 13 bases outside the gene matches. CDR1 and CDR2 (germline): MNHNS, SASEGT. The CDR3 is CASSVLTSGGAVRDEQFF. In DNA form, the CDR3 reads TGTGCCAGCAGTGTTCTGACTAGCGGGGGGGCCGTGCGGGATGAGCAGTTCTTC.

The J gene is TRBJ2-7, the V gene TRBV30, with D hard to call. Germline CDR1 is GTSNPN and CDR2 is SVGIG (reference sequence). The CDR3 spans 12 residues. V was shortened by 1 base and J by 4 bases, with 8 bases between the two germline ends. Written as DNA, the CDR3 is TGTGCCTGGAGTGCCTCCAGTTACGAGCAGTACTTC. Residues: CAWSASSYEQYF.

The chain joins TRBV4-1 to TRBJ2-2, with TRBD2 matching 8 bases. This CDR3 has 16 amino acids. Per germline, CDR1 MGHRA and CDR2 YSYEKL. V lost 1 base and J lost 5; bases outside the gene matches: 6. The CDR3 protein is CASSQGLAGITGELFF. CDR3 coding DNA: TGCGCCAGCAGCCAAGGATTAGCGGGGATTACCGGGGAGCTGTTTTTT.

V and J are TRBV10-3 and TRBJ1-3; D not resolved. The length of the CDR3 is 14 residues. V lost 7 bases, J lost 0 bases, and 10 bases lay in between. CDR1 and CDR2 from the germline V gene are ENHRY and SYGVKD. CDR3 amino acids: CAIKRVPSGNTIYF. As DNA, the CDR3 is TGTGCCATCAAAAGGGTACCCTCTGGAAACACCATATATTTT.

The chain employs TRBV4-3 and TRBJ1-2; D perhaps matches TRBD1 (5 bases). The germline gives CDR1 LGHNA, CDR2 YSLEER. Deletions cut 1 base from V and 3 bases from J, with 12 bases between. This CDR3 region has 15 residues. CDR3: CASSQGQFNYYGYTF. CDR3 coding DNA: TGCGCCAGCAGCCAAGGACAGTTTAATTACTATGGCTACACCTTC.

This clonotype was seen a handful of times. The chain's CDR3 is CASSQTGSPLHF. The CDR3 DNA reads TGTGCCAGCAGCCAGACAGGTTCACCCCTCCACTTT. The V gene is TRBV4-2, the J gene TRBJ1-6; D is perhaps TRBD1 (6 bases). The CDR3 is made up of 12 amino acids. Germline V gene sequence: CDR1 LGHNA, CDR2 YNFKEQ. V was shortened by 3 bases and J by 9 bases, with 6 bases between the two germline ends.

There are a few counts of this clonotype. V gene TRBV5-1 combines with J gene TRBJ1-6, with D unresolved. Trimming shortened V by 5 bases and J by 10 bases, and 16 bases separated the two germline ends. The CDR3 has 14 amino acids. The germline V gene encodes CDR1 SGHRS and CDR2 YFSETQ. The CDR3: CASRVGDINSPLHF. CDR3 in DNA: TGCGCCAGCAGGGTTGGCGATATCAACTCACCCCTCCACTTT.

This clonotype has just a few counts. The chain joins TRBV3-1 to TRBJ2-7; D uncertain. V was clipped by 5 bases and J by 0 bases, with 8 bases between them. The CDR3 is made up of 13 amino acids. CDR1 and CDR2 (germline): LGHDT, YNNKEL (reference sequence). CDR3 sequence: CASSSQISYEQYF. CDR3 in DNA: TGTGCCAGCAGCTCACAAATCTCCTACGAGCAGTACTTC.

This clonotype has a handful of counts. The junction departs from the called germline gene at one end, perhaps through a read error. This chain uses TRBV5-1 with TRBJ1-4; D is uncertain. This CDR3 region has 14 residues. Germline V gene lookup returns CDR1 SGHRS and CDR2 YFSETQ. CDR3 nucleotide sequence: TGCGCCGGCAGCCTAAGCTCAACTAATGAAAAACTGTTTTTT. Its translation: CAGSLSSTNEKLFF.

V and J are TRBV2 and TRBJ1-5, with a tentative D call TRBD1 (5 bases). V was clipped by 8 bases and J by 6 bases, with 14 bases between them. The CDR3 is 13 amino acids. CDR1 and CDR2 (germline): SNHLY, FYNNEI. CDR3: CASGWRGTQPQHF. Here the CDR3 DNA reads TGTGCCAGCGGTTGGAGGGGAACTCAGCCCCAGCATTTT. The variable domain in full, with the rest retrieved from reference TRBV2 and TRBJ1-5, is EPEVTQTPSHQVTQMGQEVILRCVPISNHLYFYWYRQILGQKVEFLVSFYNNEISEKSEIFDDQFSVERPDGSNFTLKIRSTKLEDSAMYFCASGWRGTQPQHFGDGTRLSIL.

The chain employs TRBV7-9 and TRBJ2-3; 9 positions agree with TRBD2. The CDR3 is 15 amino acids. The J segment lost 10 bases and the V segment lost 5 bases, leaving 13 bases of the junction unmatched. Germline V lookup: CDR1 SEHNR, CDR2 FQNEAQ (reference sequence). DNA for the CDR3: TGTGCCAGCAGCCTTAAGGGAGCGGGAGGCGATCCGCAGTATTTT. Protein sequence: CASSLKGAGGDPQYF.

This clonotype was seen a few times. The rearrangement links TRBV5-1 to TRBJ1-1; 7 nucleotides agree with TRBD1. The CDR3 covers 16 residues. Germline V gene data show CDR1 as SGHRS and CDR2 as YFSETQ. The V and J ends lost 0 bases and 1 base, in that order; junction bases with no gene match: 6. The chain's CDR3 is CASSLGQGTGNTEAFF. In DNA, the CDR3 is TGCGCCAGCAGCTTGGGACAGGGTACGGGGAACACTGAAGCTTTCTTT.

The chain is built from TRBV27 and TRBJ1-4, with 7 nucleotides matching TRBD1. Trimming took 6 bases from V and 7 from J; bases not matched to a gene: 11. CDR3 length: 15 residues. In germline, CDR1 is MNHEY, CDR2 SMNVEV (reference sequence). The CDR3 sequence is CASRGLDRVGEKLFF. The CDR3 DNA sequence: TGTGCCAGCAGAGGGTTAGACAGGGTGGGTGAAAAACTGTTTTTT.

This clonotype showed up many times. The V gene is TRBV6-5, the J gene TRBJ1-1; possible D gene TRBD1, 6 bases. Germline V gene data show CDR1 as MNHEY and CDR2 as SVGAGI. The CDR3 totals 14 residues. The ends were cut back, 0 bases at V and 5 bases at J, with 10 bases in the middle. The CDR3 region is CASSYSTGRTEAFF. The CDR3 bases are TGTGCCAGCAGTTACTCGACAGGTCGGACTGAAGCTTTCTTT.

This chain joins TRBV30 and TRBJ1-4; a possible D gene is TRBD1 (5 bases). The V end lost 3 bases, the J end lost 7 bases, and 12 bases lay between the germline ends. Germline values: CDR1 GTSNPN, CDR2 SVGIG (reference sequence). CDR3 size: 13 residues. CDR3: CAWRGEVAEKLFF. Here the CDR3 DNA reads TGTGCCTGGAGGGGGGAGGTGGCTGAAAAACTGTTTTTT.

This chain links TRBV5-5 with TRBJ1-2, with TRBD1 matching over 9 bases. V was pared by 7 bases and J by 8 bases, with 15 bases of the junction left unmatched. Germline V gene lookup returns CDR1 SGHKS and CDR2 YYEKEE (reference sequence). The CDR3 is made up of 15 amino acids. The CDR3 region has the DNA TGTGCCAGCGGACCAACGGGACAGGGTCAAAGGGGCTACACCTTC. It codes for CASGPTGQGQRGYTF.

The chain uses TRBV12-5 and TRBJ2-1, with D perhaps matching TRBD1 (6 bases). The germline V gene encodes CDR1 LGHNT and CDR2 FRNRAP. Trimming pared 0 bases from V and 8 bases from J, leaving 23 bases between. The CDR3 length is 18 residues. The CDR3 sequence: CASGLVMTWTVPSDEQFF. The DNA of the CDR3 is TGTGCTAGTGGTTTGGTAATGACGTGGACAGTCCCGAGCGATGAGCAGTTCTTC.

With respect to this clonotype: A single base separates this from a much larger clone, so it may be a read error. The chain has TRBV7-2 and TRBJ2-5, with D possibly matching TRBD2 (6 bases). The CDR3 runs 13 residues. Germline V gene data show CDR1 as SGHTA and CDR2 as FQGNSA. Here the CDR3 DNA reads TGTGCCAGCAGCTTAGGGATCCGGGAGACCCAGTGCTTC. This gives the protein CASSLGIRETQCF.

CDR3 residues: CSARPTGRDTDTQYF. In DNA, the CDR3 is TGCAGTGCTAGGCCGACAGGGAGAGACACGGATACGCAGTATTTT. V and J are TRBV20-1 and TRBJ2-3, with 7 positions matching TRBD1. V trimming: 3 bases; J trimming: 6 bases; junction bases outside the gene matches: 12. Germline values: CDR1 DFQATT, CDR2 SNEGSKA (reference sequence). The CDR3 covers 15 residues.

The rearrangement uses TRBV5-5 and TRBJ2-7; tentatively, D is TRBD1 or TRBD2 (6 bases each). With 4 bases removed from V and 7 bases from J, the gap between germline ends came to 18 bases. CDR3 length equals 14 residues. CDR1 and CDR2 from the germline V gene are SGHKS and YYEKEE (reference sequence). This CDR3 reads CASSLMSGAGEQYF. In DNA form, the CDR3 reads TGTGCCAGCAGCCTCATGTCGGGGGCTGGGGAGCAGTACTTC. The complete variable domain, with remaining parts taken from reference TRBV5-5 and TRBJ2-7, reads DAGVTQSPTHLIKTRGQQVTLRCSPISGHKSVSWYQQVLGQGPQFIFQYYEKEERGRGNFPDRFSARQFPNYSSELNVNALLLGDSALYLCASSLMSGAGEQYFGPGTRLTVT.